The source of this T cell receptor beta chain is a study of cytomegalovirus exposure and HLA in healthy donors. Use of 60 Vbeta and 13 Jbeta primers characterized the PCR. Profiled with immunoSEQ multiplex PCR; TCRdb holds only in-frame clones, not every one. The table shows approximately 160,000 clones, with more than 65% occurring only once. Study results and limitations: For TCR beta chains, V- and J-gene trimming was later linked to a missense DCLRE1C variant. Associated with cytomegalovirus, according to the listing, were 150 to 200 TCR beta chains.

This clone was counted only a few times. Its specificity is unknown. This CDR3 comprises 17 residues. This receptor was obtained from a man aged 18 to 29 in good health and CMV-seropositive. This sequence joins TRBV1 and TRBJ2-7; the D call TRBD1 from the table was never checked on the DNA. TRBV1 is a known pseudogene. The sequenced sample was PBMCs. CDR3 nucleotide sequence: TGCACCAGCAGCCAAGATCGAGGTACAGGGTGGTCCTACGAGCAGTACTTC. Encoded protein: CTSSQDRGTGWSYEQYF.